Sequencing of this T cell receptor (beta chain) was carried out in a study of T-cell reconstitution after alpha-beta-depleted transplantation in children. Unique molecular identifiers were incorporated into the prepared TCRbeta library. TCRdb re-analysed the PCR reads in MiXCR, keeping a single row per CDR3 protein. The sample lists approximately 340,000 distinct CDR3 sequences; about a tenth were seen once. There are 13 residues in the CDR3. The V gene's germline CDR1 is SGDLS and CDR2 YYNGEE. Trimming took 1 base from V and 7 from J, leaving 9 bases between them. The chain recombines TRBV9 with TRBJ2-4; a possible D gene is TRBD1 (5 bases). This clonotype originated in a human donor who donated a stem cell graft to a child with acute lymphoblastic leukemia. The starting material was PBMCs from the stem cell graft donor, obtained from the stem cell graft. CDR3 nucleotide sequence: TGTGCCAGCAGCGTATCCCAGGGTAACATTCAGTACTTC. This translates into CASSVSQGNIQYF.